There are a few counts of the clone carrying this TCR beta chain. In assigning cohorts, the study relied on participant-reported clinical history. Cohort 3 donors were reported recovered after two negative PCRs, clearance, or symptom resolution. This entry belongs to a study of blood T cell repertoires in COVID-19. Germline CDR1 LGHNA, CDR2 YSLEER. V lost 0 bases to trimming and J lost 9 bases, with 12 bases between them. This CDR3 contains 15 residues. Data came from immunoSEQ multiplex PCR; TCRdb stores just in-frame clones and leaves some out. The sample lists 150,000 to 200,000 clones; roughly 85% were seen once.

The sequenced sample consisted of PBMCs or T cells enriched from blood (not recorded which). The receptor comes from a woman aged 18-29 years who had recovered from COVID-19. The chain carries TRBV4-3 and TRBJ1-6; D gene ambiguous. CDR3 sequence (DNA): TGCGCCAGCAGCCAAGACGGGGTGCTTATTTCACCCCTCCACTTT. It specifies CASSQDGVLISPLHF.